The entry below gives a single T cell receptor beta chain sequence along with its context. Its antigen remains unknown. This entry is derived from a study of response to subunit inactivated influenza vaccine. Study-wide results and caveats: The study's authors posited that every seasonal influenza vaccination enlists few new T cells.

TCRdb re-derived calls from the RT-PCR reads in MiXCR, one entry per CDR3 protein. The sample has under 200,000 distinct CDR3 sequences, roughly 11% seen once. This clonotype was sampled from a man aged 50 to 60 who received an inactivated influenza vaccine. The sequenced sample was non-naive T cells sorted from PBMCs, obtained roughly 45 days after vaccination.

In nucleotides, the CDR3 is TGTGCCAGCAGTAGACGACAGGCCCGCTCCTACAATGAGCAGTTCTTC. Residues: CASSRRQARSYNEQFF. The chain carries TRBV2 and TRBJ2-1, with D possibly being TRBD1 (6 bases). The CDR3 length is 16 residues. Trimming cost V 5 bases and J 0 bases, with 14 bases left between them. Germline CDR1 is SNHLY and CDR2 is FYNNEI. Supplemented by reference TRBV2 and TRBJ2-1, the full variable domain reads EPEVTQTPSHQVTQMGQEVILRCVPISNHLYFYWYRQILGQKVEFLVSFYNNEISEKSEIFDDQFSVERPDGSNFTLKIRSTKLEDSAMYFCASSRRQARSYNEQFFGPGTRLTVL.